This T cell receptor (beta chain) originates from a study of CD8+ T cells in alopecia areata. Study-wide points: Lesional tissue from the scalp (especially in alopecia totalis/universalis) showed higher clonality than normal scalp.

Sequencing templates came from extracted RNA that was reverse transcribed into cDNA. The assay was immunoSEQ multiplex PCR, and TCRdb's table has in-frame clones only and misses some. The repertoire consists of around 140,000 clones, with 51% occurring once and the leading ten covering 0.8% to 1%. About this clone itself: Its specificity is not known.

The germline V and J ends were trimmed by 8 bases and 9 bases, with 14 bases remaining between them. From germline, CDR1 is SGHDN and CDR2 FVKESK. The CDR3 spans 12 residues. The chain recombines TRBV14 with TRBJ2-1, with D perhaps TRBD1 (6 bases). Sequenced material: CD4+ T cells sorted from blood, taken at week 0. The sequence came from a human donor with alopecia areata. CDR3 sequence: CASSGHPLEQFF. The CDR3 region has the DNA TGTGCCAGCTCGGGACACCCGCTTGAGCAGTTCTTC.